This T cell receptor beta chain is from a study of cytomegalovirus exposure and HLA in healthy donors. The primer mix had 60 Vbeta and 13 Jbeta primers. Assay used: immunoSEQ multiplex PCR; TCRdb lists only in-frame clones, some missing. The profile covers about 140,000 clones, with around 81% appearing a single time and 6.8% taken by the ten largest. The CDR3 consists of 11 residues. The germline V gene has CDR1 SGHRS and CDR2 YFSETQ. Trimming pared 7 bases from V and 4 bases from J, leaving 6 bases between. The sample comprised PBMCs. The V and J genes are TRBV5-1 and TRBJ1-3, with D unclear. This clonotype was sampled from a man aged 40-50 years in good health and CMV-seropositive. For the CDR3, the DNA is TGCGCCAGCGCGGCGGGAAACACCATATATTTT. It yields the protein CASAAGNTIYF.